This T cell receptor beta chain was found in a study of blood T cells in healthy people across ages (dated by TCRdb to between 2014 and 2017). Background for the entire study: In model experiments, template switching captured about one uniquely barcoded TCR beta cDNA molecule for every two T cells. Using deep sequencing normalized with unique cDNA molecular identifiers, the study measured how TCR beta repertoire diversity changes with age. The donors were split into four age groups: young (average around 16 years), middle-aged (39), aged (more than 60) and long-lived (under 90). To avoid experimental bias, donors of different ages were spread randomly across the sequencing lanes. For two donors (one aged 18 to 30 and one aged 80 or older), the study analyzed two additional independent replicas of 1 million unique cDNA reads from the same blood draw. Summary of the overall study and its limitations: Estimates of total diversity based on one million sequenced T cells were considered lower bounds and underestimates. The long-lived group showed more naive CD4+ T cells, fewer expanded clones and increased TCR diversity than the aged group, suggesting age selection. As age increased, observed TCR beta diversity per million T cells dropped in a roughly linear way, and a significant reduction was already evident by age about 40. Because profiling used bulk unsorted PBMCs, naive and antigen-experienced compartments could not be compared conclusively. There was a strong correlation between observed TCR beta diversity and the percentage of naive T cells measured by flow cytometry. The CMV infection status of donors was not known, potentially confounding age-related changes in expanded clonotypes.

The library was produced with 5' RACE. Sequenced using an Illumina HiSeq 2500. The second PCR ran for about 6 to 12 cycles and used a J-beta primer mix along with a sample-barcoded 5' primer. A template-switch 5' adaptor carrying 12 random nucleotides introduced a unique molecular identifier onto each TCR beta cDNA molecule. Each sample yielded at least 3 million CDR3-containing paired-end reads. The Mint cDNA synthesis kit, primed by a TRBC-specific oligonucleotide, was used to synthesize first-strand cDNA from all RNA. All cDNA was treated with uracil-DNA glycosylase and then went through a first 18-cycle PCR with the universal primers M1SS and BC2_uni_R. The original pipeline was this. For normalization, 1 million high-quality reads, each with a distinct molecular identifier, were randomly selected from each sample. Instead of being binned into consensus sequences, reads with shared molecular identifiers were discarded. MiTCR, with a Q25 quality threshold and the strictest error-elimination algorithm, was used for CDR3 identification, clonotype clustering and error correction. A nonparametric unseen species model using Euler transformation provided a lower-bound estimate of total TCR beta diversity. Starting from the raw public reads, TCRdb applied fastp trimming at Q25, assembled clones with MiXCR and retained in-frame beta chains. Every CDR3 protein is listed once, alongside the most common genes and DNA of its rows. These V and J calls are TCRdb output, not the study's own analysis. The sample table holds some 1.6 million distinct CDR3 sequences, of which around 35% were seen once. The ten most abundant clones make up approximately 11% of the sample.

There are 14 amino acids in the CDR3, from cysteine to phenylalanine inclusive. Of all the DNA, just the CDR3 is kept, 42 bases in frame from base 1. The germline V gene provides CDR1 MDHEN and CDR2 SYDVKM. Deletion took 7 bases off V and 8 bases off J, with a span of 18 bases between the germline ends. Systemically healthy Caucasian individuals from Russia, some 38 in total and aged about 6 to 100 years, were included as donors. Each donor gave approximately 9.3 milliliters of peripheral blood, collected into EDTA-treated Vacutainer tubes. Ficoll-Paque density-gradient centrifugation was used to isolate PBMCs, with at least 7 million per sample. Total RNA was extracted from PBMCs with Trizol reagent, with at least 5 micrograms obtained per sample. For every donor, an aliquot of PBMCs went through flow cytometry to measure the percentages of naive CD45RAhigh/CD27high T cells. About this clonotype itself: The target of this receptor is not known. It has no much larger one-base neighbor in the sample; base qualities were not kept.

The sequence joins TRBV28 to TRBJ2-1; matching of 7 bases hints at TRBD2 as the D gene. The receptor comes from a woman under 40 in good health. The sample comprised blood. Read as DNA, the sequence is TGTGCCAGCATCATAGGGGGGGAAGGGTATGAGCAGTTCTTC. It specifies CASIIGGEGYEQFF.